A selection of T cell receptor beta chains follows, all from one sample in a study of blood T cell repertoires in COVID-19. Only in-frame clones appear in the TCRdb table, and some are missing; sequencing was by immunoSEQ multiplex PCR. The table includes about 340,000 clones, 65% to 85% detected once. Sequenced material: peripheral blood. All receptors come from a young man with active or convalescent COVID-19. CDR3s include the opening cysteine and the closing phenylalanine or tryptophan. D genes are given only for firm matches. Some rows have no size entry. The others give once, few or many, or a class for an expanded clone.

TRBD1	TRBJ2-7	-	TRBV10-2	CASSAGQAYEQYF	TGCGCCAGCAGTGCGGGACAGGCTTACGAGCAGTACTTC
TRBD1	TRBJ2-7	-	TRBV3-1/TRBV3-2	CASSPEPSTGGNYEQYF	TGTGCCAGCAGCCCGGAGCCCTCGACAGGGGGAAACTACGAGCAGTACTTC
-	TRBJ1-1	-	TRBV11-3	CASSLWGARGADTEAFF	TGTGCCAGCAGCTTGTGGGGTGCTCGGGGGGCGGACACTGAAGCTTTCTTT
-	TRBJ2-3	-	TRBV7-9	CASSYSGTDTQYF	TGTGCCAGCAGCTACTCAGGTACAGATACGCAGTATTTT
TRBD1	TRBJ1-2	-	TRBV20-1	CSASPTGGAYGYTF	TGCAGTGCTAGTCCTACAGGGGGCGCCTATGGCTACACCTTC
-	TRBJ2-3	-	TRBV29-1	CSVPRRFTDTQYF	TGCAGCGTCCCCAGGAGGTTCACAGATACGCAGTATTTT
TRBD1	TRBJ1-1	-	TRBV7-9	CASSPGGADTEAFF	TGTGCCAGCAGCCCAGGGGGCGCCGACACTGAAGCTTTCTTT
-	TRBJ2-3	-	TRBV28	CASSPVQGTDTQYF	TGTGCCAGCAGCCCGGTACAGGGCACAGATACGCAGTATTTT
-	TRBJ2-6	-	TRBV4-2	CASSQELGSGANVLTF	TGTGCCAGCAGCCAAGAACTAGGTTCTGGGGCCAACGTCCTGACTTTC
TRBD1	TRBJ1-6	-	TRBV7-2	CASRPTGGSNSPLHF	TGTGCCAGCAGGCCTACAGGGGGGTCTAATTCACCCCTCCACTTT
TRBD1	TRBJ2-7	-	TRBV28	CASSLLPWDRGLSSYEQYF	TGTGCCAGCAGTTTACTCCCTTGGGACAGGGGATTAAGCTCCTACGAGCAGTACTTC
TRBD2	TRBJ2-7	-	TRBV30	CAWSSPGTSQYEQYF	TGTGCCTGGAGTTCCCCCGGGACTAGTCAGTACGAGCAGTACTTC
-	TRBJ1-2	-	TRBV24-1	CATSDLRPGDGYTF	TGTGCCACCAGTGATTTACGGCCGGGGGATGGCTACACCTTC
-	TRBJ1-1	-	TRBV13	CASSWAGGEAFF	TGTGCCAGCAGCTGGGCGGGGGGTGAAGCTTTCTTT
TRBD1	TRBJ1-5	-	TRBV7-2	CASSHWGQLNQPQHF	TGTGCCAGCAGCCACTGGGGACAGCTGAATCAGCCCCAGCATTTT
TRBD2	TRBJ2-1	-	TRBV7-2	CASSFGSGKYNEQFF	TGTGCCAGCAGCTTTGGTAGCGGGAAGTACAATGAGCAGTTCTTC
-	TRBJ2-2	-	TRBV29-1	CSVGRDTNTGELFF	TGCAGCGTTGGCCGGGACACAAACACCGGGGAGCTGTTTTTT
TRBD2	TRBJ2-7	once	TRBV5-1	CASSFRGRANEQYF	TGCGCCAGCAGCTTCCGCGGGAGGGCGAACGAGCAGTACTTC
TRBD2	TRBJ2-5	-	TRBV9	CASSPSGEETQYF	TGTGCCAGCAGCCCTAGCGGGGAGGAGACCCAGTACTTC
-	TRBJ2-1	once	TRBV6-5	CASSRGVNYNEQFF	TGTGCCAGCAGTCGGGGTGTTAACTACAATGAGCAGTTCTTC
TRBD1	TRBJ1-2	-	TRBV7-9	CASRSTGEGYTF	TGTGCCAGCAGGTCGACAGGGGAAGGCTACACCTTC
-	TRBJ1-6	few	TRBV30	CAWRGGRDTSDLYNSPLHF	TGTGCCTGGAGGGGAGGCCGAGACACATCCGATTTATATAATTCACCCCTCCACTTT
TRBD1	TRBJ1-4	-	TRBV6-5	CASSRSGQVNEKLFF	TGTGCCAGCAGTAGATCGGGACAGGTTAATGAAAAACTGTTTTTT
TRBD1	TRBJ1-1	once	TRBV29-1	CSVEGAGQGAVTEAFF	TGCAGCGTTGAAGGAGCGGGACAGGGAGCCGTCACTGAAGCTTTCTTT
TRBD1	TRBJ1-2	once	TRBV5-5	CASRTGQSNYGYTF	TGTGCCAGTCGGACAGGCCAATCTAACTATGGCTACACCTTC
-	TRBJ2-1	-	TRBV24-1	CATSDTSGSSYNEQFF	TGTGCCACCAGTGACACCTCCGGGAGCTCCTACAATGAGCAGTTCTTC
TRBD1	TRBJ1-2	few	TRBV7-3	CASSSTGGGNGYTF	TGTGCCAGCAGCTCGACAGGGGGTGGGAATGGCTACACCTTC
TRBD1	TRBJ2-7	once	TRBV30	CAWVPDRGGEQYF	TGTGCCTGGGTCCCGGACAGGGGGGGCGAGCAGTACTTC
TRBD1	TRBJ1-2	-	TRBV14	CASSPRGVQPFGYTF	TGTGCCAGCAGCCCCAGGGGGGTCCAGCCTTTCGGCTACACCTTC
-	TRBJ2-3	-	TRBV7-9	CASSRSVVTQYF	TGTGCCAGCAGCCGGAGCGTAGTTACGCAGTATTTT
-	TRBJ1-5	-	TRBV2	CASSEKFSGQPQHF	TGTGCCAGCAGTGAGAAGTTCTCAGGGCAGCCCCAGCATTTT
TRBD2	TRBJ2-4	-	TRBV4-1	CASSVITGSGEGKNIQYF	TGCGCCAGCTCCGTCATAACTGGGAGCGGGGAGGGTAAAAACATTCAGTACTTC
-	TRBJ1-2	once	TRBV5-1	CASLKPHGGCYGYTF	TGCGCCAGCCTTAAACCACATGGAGGTTGCTATGGCTACACCTTC
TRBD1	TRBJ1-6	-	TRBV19	CASSMGDRGNSPLHF	TGTGCCAGTAGTATGGGGGACAGGGGTAATTCACCCCTCCACTTT
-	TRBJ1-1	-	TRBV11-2	CASSWRQYLNTEAFF	TGTGCCAGCAGCTGGAGACAGTATCTGAACACTGAAGCTTTCTTT
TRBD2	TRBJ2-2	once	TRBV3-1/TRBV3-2	CASSPRGWTGELFF	TGTGCCAGCAGCCCGCGGGGGTGGACCGGGGAGCTGTTTTTT
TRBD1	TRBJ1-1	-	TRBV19	CASSIQGGKNTEAFF	TGTGCCAGTAGTATTCAGGGGGGAAAGAACACTGAAGCTTTCTTT
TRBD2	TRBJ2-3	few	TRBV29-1	CSVKLAGGPPDTQYF	TGCAGCGTTAAACTAGCGGGAGGGCCCCCAGATACGCAGTATTTT
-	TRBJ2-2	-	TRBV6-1	CASSESDTGELFF	TGTGCCAGCAGTGAATCCGACACCGGGGAGCTGTTTTTT
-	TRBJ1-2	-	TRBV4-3	CASSQPGSYGYTF	TGCGCCAGCAGCCAGCCGGGATCTTATGGCTACACCTTC
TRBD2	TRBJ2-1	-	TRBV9	CASSPGTSGIWGEQFF	TGTGCCAGCAGCCCTGGGACTAGCGGGATCTGGGGTGAGCAGTTCTTC
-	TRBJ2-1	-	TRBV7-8	CASSPVGWPMNNEQFF	TGTGCCAGCAGCCCAGTGGGCTGGCCGATGAACAATGAGCAGTTCTTC
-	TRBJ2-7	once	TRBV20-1	CSASFLYEQYF	TGCAGTGCTAGTTTTCTTTACGAGCAGTACTTC
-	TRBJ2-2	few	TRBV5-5	CASSFWGRGGELFF	TGTGCCAGCAGCTTTTGGGGCCGTGGCGGGGAGCTGTTTTTT
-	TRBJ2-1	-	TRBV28	CASSLSGNEQFF	TGTGCCAGCAGCCTTTCAGGGAATGAGCAGTTCTTC
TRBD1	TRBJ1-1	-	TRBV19	CASSSDRGYYGEAFF	TGTGCCAGTAGTTCCGACAGGGGGTATTACGGTGAAGCTTTCTTT
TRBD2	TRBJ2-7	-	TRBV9	CASSPTTSGRGYEQYF	TGTGCCAGCAGCCCCACAACTAGCGGGAGAGGGTACGAGCAGTACTTC
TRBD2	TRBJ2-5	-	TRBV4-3	CASSHSRLAGSETQYF	TGCGCCAGCAGCCACTCGAGACTAGCGGGGTCAGAGACCCAGTACTTC
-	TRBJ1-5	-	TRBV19	CASSRTAIGQPQHF	TGTGCCAGTAGTAGGACAGCGATAGGTCAGCCCCAGCATTTT
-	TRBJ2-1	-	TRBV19	CASRPPRGFQFF	TGTGCCAGTAGACCCCCTCGGGGGTTTCAGTTCTTC
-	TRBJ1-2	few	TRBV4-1	CASSQSKAGNYGYTF	TGCGCCAGCAGCCAAAGTAAGGCGGGAAACTATGGCTACACCTTC
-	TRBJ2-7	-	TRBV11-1	CASSVDRTGEQYF	TGTGCCAGCAGCGTCGACAGGACGGGGGAGCAGTACTTC
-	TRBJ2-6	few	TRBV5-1	CASSYLGANVLTF	TGCGCCAGCAGCTATCTTGGGGCCAACGTCCTGACTTTC